This entry is about one T cell receptor (beta chain). Its antigen remains unidentified. Study-level results: Tumor Tregs overlapped most with tumor, then blood, naive CD4+ cells. The TCR gene usage of tumor memory CD4+ T cells clustered together with blood and lymph node memory CD4+ cells and with lymph node naive CD4+ cells.

V was clipped by 4 bases and J by 4 bases; unmatched bases: 9. The CDR3 totals 15 residues. Germline V gene lookup returns CDR1 MGHRA and CDR2 YSYEKL. After constant-region reverse-primer amplification, full-length variable regions underwent semi-nested PCR with Nested Universal Primer A. TCRdb re-called the 5' RACE reads through MiXCR, storing one row per CDR3 protein. Of approximately 60,000 distinct CDR3 sequences in the sample, 26% were seen once. Treg sorting used a CD4+CD25+CD127-/low gate. This receptor was obtained from a female donor with breast cancer. The source material was tumor-infiltrating Tregs sorted from the breast tumor. The rearrangement links TRBV4-1 to TRBJ1-1, with TRBD1 matching 7 bases. The CDR3 reads CASSRQGYTSTEAFF. The CDR3 nucleotides are TGCGCCAGCAGCCGACAGGGTTACACATCCACTGAAGCTTTCTTT.